The 3 T cell receptor beta chains below all came from one sample that was sequenced in a study of neurological immune-mediated disorders. MiXCR was run by TCRdb on the 5' RACE reads, yielding one entry per CDR3 protein. The sample shows more than 75,000 distinct CDR3 sequences, 5% to 5.5% of them seen only once. Source material: PBMCs. These receptors all come from a young woman with multiple sclerosis.

The sample holds many counts of this clonotype. V usage is TRBV30 and J usage is TRBJ2-5; D not certain. In germline, CDR1 is GTSNPN, CDR2 SVGIG (reference sequence). The CDR3 runs 11 residues. Trimming took 2 bases from V and 4 from J, leaving 5 bases between them. CDR3 loop: CAWSIGETQYF. CDR3 coding DNA: TGTGCCTGGAGTATCGGAGAGACCCAGTACTTC.

At least ten counts were recorded for this clonotype. J is TRBJ2-1 and V is TRBV2, with 10 bases identical to TRBD2. The J segment lost 4 bases and the V segment lost 4 bases, leaving 7 bases of the junction unmatched. This CDR3 has 16 residues. Germline V gene lookup returns CDR1 SNHLY and CDR2 FYNNEI. Written as DNA, the CDR3 is TGTGCCAGCAGTGGGTCCACTAGCGGGGATTACAATGAGCAGTTCTTC. It is translated as CASSGSTSGDYNEQFF.

With respect to this clonotype: A much bigger clone sits one base away, suggesting this may be a read error. The genes are TRBV5-6 and TRBJ2-1; D gene unclear. The CDR3 runs 14 residues. Germline loops: CDR1 SGHDT, CDR2 YYEEEE. For the CDR3, the DNA is TGTGCCAGCAGCGTTGCCGGGCCCTACAATGAGCAGATCTTC. It encodes CASSVAGPYNEQIF.